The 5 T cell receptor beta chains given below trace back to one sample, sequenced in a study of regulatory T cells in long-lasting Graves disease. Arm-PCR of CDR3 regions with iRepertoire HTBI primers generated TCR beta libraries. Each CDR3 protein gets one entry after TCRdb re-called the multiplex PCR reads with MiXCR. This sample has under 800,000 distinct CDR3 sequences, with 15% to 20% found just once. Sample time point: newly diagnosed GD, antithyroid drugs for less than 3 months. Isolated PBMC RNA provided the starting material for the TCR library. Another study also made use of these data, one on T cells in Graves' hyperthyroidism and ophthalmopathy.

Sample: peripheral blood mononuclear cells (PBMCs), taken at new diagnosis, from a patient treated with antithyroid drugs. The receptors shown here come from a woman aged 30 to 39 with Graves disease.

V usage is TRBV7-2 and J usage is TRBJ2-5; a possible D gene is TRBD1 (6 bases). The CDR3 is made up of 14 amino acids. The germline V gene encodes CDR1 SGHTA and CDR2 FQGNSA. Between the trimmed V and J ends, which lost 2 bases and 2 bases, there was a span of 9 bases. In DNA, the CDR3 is TGTGCCAGCAGCTTACCGGACAGACAAGAGACCCAGTACTTC. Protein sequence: CASSLPDRQETQYF.

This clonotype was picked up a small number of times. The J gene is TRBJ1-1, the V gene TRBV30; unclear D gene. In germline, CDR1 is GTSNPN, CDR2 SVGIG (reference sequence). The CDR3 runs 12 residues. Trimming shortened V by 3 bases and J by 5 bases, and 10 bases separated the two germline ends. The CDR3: CAWRAGTTEAFF. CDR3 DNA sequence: TGTGCCTGGAGAGCAGGTACAACTGAAGCTTTCTTT.

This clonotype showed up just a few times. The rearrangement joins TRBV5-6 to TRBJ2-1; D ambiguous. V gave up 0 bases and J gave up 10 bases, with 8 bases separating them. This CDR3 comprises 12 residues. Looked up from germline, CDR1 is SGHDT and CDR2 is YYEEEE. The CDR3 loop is CASSLAQVEQFF. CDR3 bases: TGTGCCAGCAGCTTGGCCCAAGTGGAGCAGTTCTTC. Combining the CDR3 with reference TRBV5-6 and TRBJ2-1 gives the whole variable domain DAGVTQSPTHLIKTRGQQVTLRCSPKSGHDTVSWYQQALGQGPQFIFQYYEEEERQRGNFPDRFSGHQFPNYSSELNVNALLLGDSALYLCASSLAQVEQFFGPGTRLTVL.

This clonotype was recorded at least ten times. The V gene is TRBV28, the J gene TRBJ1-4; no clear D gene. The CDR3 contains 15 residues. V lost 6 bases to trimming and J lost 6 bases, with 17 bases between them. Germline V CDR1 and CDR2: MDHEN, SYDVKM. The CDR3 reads CASRPNPPLDEKLFF. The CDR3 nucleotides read TGTGCCAGCAGACCCAACCCCCCGCTGGATGAAAAACTGTTTTTT.

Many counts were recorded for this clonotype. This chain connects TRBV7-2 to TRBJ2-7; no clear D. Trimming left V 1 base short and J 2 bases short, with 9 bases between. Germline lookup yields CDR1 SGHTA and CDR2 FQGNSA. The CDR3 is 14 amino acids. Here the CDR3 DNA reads TGTGCCAGCAGCTTAGGTTTGACCACCTACGAGCAGTACTTC. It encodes CASSLGLTTYEQYF. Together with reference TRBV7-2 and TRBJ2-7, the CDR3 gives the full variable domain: GAGVSQSPSNKVTEKGKDVELRCDPISGHTALYWYRQSLGQGLEFLIYFQGNSAPDKSGLPSDRFSAERTGGSVSTLTIQRTQQEDSAVYLCASSLGLTTYEQYFGPGTRLTVT.